Below, one T cell receptor (beta chain) is given with its context. The record originates from a study of blood T cell repertoires in COVID-19. Across the study: Sites across the United States, Italy and Spain contributed samples from acute and convalescent COVID-19. The analysed material was cDNA or gDNA that came from T cells, B-cell-depleted T cells, or PBMCs.

Trimming at V came to 3 bases and at J to 4 bases, leaving 8 bases not matched to a gene. The CDR3 sequence is 15 residues long. CDR1 is MRHNA and CDR2 is SNTAGT in the germline V gene. Authors' analysis steps: Amplification of reference gene primers was used by the study to estimate nucleated cell counts. The repertoire was sequenced with immunoSEQ multiplex PCR; TCRdb's copy has only in-frame clones and lacks some. The V and J calls and the clone size are those of that table, but D and trimming were determined from the DNA. The sample has roughly 150,000 clones, around three quarters seen once. The sequenced material came from peripheral blood. The TCR originated in a man in his 60s with acute or convalescent COVID-19. This chain joins TRBV6-4 and TRBJ1-2, with 7 bases that match TRBD1. The CDR3 nucleotides are TGTGCCAGCAGTGAAGTACCGGGGACAGCCTATGGCTACACCTTC. Residues: CASSEVPGTAYGYTF.